Listed below are T cell receptor beta chains from one sample, sequenced in a study of CD8+CD57+ T cells in acquired aplastic anemia. Each CDR3 protein is one row after TCRdb ran MiXCR on the reads. The sample contains 17,000 or so distinct CDR3 sequences, over 35% of which appear only once. The sample consisted of CD8+CD57+ T cells sorted from PBMCs. The receptor set was obtained from a human donor with aplastic anemia. Both conserved end residues are part of each CDR3. The D gene is left open where the match is weak. Clone size is stated in some rows and not others, as once, few, many or a class when expanded.

cdr3_nt	cdr3_aa	clone_size	d_call	j_call	v_call
TGCAGTGCCCGGGCACAGTCTGGGGCCAACGTCCTGACTTTC	CSARAQSGANVLTF	-	-	TRBJ2-6	TRBV20-1
TGTGCCAGCAGGCATAACTCAGGGGGCGCCGGAGAGACCCAGTACTTC	CASRHNSGGAGETQYF	many	TRBD1	TRBJ2-5	TRBV12-3/TRBV12-4
TGCGCCAGCAGCCCCGGACAGGGGGCCGACTATGGCTACACCTTC	CASSPGQGADYGYTF	few	TRBD1	TRBJ1-2	TRBV4-1
TGTGCCAGCAGTGAAACTGGACACCTTAGCAATCAGCCCCAGCATTTT	CASSETGHLSNQPQHF	once	-	TRBJ1-5	TRBV2
TGTGCCAGCAGCCCTCTGAACAATGAGCAGTTCTTC	CASSPLNNEQFF	-	-	TRBJ2-1	TRBV11-2
TGTGCCAGCAGGTACAGGGGTAGCCTTCCAGATACGCAGTATTTT	CASRYRGSLPDTQYF	few	TRBD1	TRBJ2-3	TRBV2
TGTGCCAGCAGCTCGATGACAGGCTATGGCTACACCTTC	CASSSMTGYGYTF	once	-	TRBJ1-2	TRBV7-9
TGTGCCAGCAGCGTAGGGACAGAAGGTGAAGCTTTCTTT	CASSVGTEGEAFF	-	-	TRBJ1-1	TRBV9
TGTGCCAGCAGTTGGAGTTGTTCTGGAAACACCATATATTTT	CASSWSCSGNTIYF	-	-	TRBJ1-3	TRBV25-1
TGTGCCAGCAGCTCCAGACACCAGTACGAGCAGTACTTC	CASSSRHQYEQYF	few	-	TRBJ2-7	TRBV7-8
TGTGCCAGCAACGGACTAGGAGGCACAGATACGCAGTATTTT	CASNGLGGTDTQYF	-	TRBD2	TRBJ2-3	TRBV12-3/TRBV12-4
TGTGCCAGCAGTACCGATGGGACTAGCGGAGCCTACGAGCAGTACTTC	CASSTDGTSGAYEQYF	-	TRBD2	TRBJ2-7	TRBV11-2
TGCGCCAGCAGCCTGTGGACAGAAGCGACAGATACGCAGTATTTT	CASSLWTEATDTQYF	-	-	TRBJ2-3	TRBV5-1
TGTGTCAGCAGTGAGAGGGGTTCACCCCTCCACTTT	CVSSERGSPLHF	-	-	TRBJ1-6	TRBV25-1